The rows below give T cell receptor beta chains drawn from one sample of a study of cytomegalovirus exposure and HLA in healthy donors. Libraries were prepared by immunoSEQ multiplex PCR; TCRdb keeps only in-frame clonotypes and omits some of them. The sample carries about 89,000 clones, roughly 70% recorded once. Sequencing was done on a sample of PBMCs. The origin of the receptors is a male donor in good health and CMV-seronegative. Both conserved end residues are part of each CDR3. A D gene is named only where the DNA matches it firmly. Clone size is not always given. Where it is, it says once, few, many or a class for expanded clones.

d_call,cdr3_length,v_call,clone_size,j_call,cdr3_aa,cdr3_nt
.,13,TRBV4-1,.,TRBJ2-3,CASSLQYTDTQYF,TGCGCCAGCAGCCTACAATACACAGATACGCAGTATTTT
TRBD2,19,TRBV4-1,few,TRBJ2-7,CASSLEAGTSGRLGNEQYF,TGCGCCAGCAGCCTCGAAGCCGGGACTAGCGGGAGATTGGGGAATGAGCAGTACTTC
.,14,TRBV5-4,.,TRBJ1-1,CASSLWRGNTEAFF,TGTGCCAGCAGCTTGTGGAGGGGGAACACTGAAGCTTTCTTT
.,14,TRBV6-6,few,TRBJ2-5,CASKKQEGRETQYF,TGTGCCAGCAAGAAACAGGAGGGGCGAGAGACCCAGTACTTC
TRBD2,20,TRBV6-1,.,TRBJ2-2,CASSEAHWTSGSSGTGELFF,TGTGCCAGCAGTGAAGCTCATTGGACTAGCGGGAGCTCGGGCACCGGGGAGCTGTTTTTT
.,15,TRBV4-3,.,TRBJ1-3,CASSPDSNSGNTIYF,TGCGCCAGCAGCCCTGACAGCAACTCTGGAAACACCATATATTTT
.,11,TRBV7-7,.,TRBJ2-5,CASSPLETQYF,TGTGCCAGCAGCCCCCTGGAGACCCAGTACTTC
TRBD2,17,TRBV27,.,TRBJ2-3,CASRPLPASGRSNTQYF,TGTGCCAGCAGACCCCTCCCGGCTAGCGGGAGATCGAATACGCAGTATTTT
.,15,TRBV30,once,TRBJ2-2,CAWSLSSANTGELFF,TGTGCCTGGAGCCTCAGCAGCGCGAACACCGGGGAGCTGTTTTTT
.,14,TRBV4-3,.,TRBJ1-2,CASSQVRGPYGYTF,TGCGCCAGCAGCCAAGTAAGAGGGCCCTATGGCTACACCTTC
.,13,TRBV5-1,few,TRBJ1-1,CASSLWAETEAFF,TGCGCCAGCAGCTTGTGGGCAGAGACAGAAGCTTTCTTT
TRBD2,15,TRBV27,.,TRBJ2-4,CATKGLAGGENIQYF,TGTGCCACCAAGGGACTAGCGGGAGGGGAAAACATTCAGTACTTC
TRBD1,15,TRBV4-2,.,TRBJ2-5,CASSQYTGGQETQYF,TGTGCCAGCAGCCAATACACAGGGGGTCAAGAGACCCAGTACTTC
.,15,TRBV6-5,.,TRBJ1-1,CASSYDGGENTEAFF,TGTGCCAGCAGTTACGACGGGGGGGAGAACACTGAAGCTTTCTTT
.,19,TRBV9,.,TRBJ2-6,CASSGAQGGRDSGANVLTF,TGTGCCAGCAGCGGAGCCCAGGGGGGAAGGGACTCTGGGGCCAACGTCCTGACTTTC
.,14,TRBV6-6,.,TRBJ2-2,CASRPVQDTGELFF,TGTGCCTCCAGACCCGTACAGGACACCGGGGAGCTGTTTTTT
.,16,TRBV4-1,.,TRBJ1-1,CASSQRPGQMNTEAFF,TGCGCCAGCAGCCAAAGACCGGGACAAATGAACACTGAAGCTTTCTTT
.,13,TRBV15,.,TRBJ1-3,CATSRGDRNTIYF,TGTGCCACCAGCAGAGGCGACAGAAACACCATATATTTT
.,14,TRBV10-3,few,TRBJ2-1,CATNSREGVNEQFF,TGTGCCACCAACAGCAGGGAAGGGGTCAATGAGCAGTTCTTC
.,12,TRBV29-1,.,TRBJ2-5,CSVGLAPETQYF,TGCAGCGTTGGATTGGCCCCAGAGACCCAGTACTTC
.,13,TRBV5-1,.,TRBJ1-1,CASSLGTRSGAFF,TGCGCCAGCAGCTTGGGGACAAGGAGTGGAGCTTTCTTT
.,15,TRBV7-2,.,TRBJ1-5,CASSPLAGGNQPQHF,TGTGCCAGCAGCCCCCTGGCAGGGGGCAATCAGCCCCAGCATTTT
TRBD2,17,TRBV9,.,TRBJ2-7,CASSPGTSGSLSYEQYF,TGTGCCAGCAGCCCGGGGACTAGCGGGTCGCTCTCCTACGAGCAGTACTTC
TRBD1,13,TRBV6-6,.,TRBJ2-7,CASSGTAKYEQYF,TGTGCCAGCAGCGGGACAGCAAAATACGAGCAGTACTTC
.,14,TRBV4-3,.,TRBJ1-2,CASSQGRESDGYTF,TGCGCCAGCAGCCAAGGACGAGAGAGCGATGGCTACACCTTC
.,14,TRBV9,.,TRBJ1-1,CASSAQGLNTEAFF,TGTGCCAGCAGCGCGCAGGGGCTGAACACTGAAGCTTTCTTT
.,16,TRBV15,.,TRBJ2-5,CATSRDRRDSSETQYF,TGTGCCACCAGCAGAGATCGTCGGGACTCCTCGGAGACCCAGTACTTC
.,15,TRBV6-1,once,TRBJ1-2,CASIIDRWLNYGYTF,TGTGCCAGCATAATCGACAGGTGGCTCAACTATGGCTACACCTTC
.,14,TRBV30,.,TRBJ2-7,CASQGGLINYEQYF,TGTGCCTCCCAGGGGGGACTTATTAATTACGAGCAGTACTTC
TRBD2,14,TRBV9,.,TRBJ2-7,CASSVSGRASEQYF,TGTGCCAGCAGCGTCAGCGGGAGGGCCTCCGAGCAGTACTTC
.,12,TRBV7-2,.,TRBJ2-3,CASSPSTDTQYF,TGTGCCAGCAGCCCGAGTACAGATACGCAGTATTTT
TRBD1,19,TRBV4-2,.,TRBJ1-1,CASSQVTPGQGAIPTEAFF,TGTGCCAGCAGCCAAGTCACTCCGGGACAGGGGGCGATACCCACTGAAGCTTTCTTT
TRBD2,14,TRBV7-9,once,TRBJ2-1,CASSPGTTYNEQFF,TGTGCCAGCAGCCCCGGGACTACCTACAATGAGCAGTTCTTC
TRBD2,15,TRBV11-3,few,TRBJ2-3,CASSFGTSGRDTQYF,TGTGCCAGCAGCTTTGGGACTAGCGGGAGGGATACGCAGTATTTT
.,17,TRBV28,.,TRBJ2-3,CASSLFTRAGWTDTQYF,TGTGCCAGCAGCCTTTTCACCCGGGCAGGGTGGACAGATACGCAGTATTTT
TRBD1,15,TRBV13,few,TRBJ2-7,CASSLVGQGAYEQYF,TGTGCCAGCAGCTTAGTGGGTCAGGGGGCCTACGAGCAGTACTTC
TRBD1,14,TRBV29-1,.,TRBJ1-2,CSVEAGQGLGGYTF,TGCAGCGTTGAAGCCGGACAGGGGCTCGGTGGCTACACCTTC
TRBD1,15,TRBV7-2,.,TRBJ2-1,CASSSGTGVYNEQFF,TGTGCCAGCAGCTCCGGGACAGGGGTCTACAATGAGCAGTTCTTC
TRBD1,16,TRBV9,once,TRBJ1-1,CASSAGAGGAGTEAFF,TGTGCCAGCAGCGCTGGGGCAGGGGGCGCGGGCACTGAAGCTTTCTTT
.,13,TRBV30,.,TRBJ2-7,CAWSSRDSYEQYF,TGTGCCTGGAGTTCCCGGGACTCCTACGAGCAGTACTTC
.,13,TRBV28,.,TRBJ1-2,CASSRVPLYGYTF,TGTGCCAGCAGCCGAGTCCCTCTCTATGGCTACACCTTC
.,13,TRBV6-5,.,TRBJ2-5,CASSYNSRGTQYF,TGTGCCAGCAGTTACAACTCCAGAGGGACCCAGTACTTC
.,14,TRBV2,once,TRBJ1-4,CASSATGIEEKLFF,TGTGCCAGCAGTGCCACAGGGATTGAAGAAAAACTGTTTTTT
TRBD2,17,TRBV18,.,TRBJ2-1,CASSPLTSGRAYNEQFF,TGTGCCAGCTCACCACTGACTAGCGGGAGGGCCTACAATGAGCAGTTCTTC
TRBD1,13,TRBV7-9,.,TRBJ1-1,CASSATGFAEAFF,TGTGCCAGCAGCGCGACAGGGTTCGCTGAAGCTTTCTTT